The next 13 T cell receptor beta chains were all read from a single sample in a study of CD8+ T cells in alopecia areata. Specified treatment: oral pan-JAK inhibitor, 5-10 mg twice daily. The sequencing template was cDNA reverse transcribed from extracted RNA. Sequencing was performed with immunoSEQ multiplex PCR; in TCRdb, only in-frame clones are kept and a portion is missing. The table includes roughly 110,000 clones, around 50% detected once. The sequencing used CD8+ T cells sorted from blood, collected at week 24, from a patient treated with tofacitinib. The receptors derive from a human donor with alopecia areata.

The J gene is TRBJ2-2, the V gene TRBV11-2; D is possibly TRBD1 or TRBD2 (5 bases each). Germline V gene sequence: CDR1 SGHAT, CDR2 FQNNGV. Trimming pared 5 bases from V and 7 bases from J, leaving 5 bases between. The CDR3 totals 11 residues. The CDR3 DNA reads TGTGCCAGCAGCGGGGGCGGGGAGCTGTTTTTT. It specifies CASSGGGELFF.

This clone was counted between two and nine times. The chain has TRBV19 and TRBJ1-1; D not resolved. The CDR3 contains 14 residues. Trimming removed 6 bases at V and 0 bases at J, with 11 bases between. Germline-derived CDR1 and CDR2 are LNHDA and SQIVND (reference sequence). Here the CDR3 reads CASSTFGMNTEAFF. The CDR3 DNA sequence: TGTGCCAGTAGCACATTCGGGATGAACACTGAAGCTTTCTTT.

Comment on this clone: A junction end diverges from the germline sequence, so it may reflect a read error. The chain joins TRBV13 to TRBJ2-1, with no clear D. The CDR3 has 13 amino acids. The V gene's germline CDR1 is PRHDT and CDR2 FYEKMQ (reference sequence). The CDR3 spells CASSLGMDNEQFF. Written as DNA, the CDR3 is TGTGCCAGCAGCCTAGGGATGGACAATGAGCAGTTCTTC.

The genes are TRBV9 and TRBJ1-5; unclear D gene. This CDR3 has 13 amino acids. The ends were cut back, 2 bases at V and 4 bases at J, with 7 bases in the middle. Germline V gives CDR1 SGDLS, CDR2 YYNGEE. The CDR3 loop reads CASSVAGNQPQHF. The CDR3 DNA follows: TGTGCCAGCAGCGTGGCGGGTAATCAGCCCCAGCATTTT.

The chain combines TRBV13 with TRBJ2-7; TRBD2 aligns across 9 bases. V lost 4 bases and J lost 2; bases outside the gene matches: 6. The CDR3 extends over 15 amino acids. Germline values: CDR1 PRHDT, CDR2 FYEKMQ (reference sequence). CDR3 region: CASSYASGDAYEQYF. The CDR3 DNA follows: TGTGCCAGCAGCTACGCTAGCGGGGACGCCTACGAGCAGTACTTC. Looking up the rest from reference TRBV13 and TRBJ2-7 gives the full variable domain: AAGVIQSPRHLIKEKRETATLKCYPIPRHDTVYWYQQGPGQDPQFLISFYEKMQSDKGSIPDRFSAQQFSDYHSELNMSSLELGDSALYFCASSYASGDAYEQYFGPGTRLTVT.

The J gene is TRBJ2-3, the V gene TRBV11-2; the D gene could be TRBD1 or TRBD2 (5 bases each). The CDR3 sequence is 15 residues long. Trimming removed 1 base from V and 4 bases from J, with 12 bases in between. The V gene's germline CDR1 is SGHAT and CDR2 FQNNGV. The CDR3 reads CASSLARGGPDTQYF. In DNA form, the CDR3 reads TGTGCCAGCAGCTTAGCTCGGGGCGGACCAGATACGCAGTATTTT.

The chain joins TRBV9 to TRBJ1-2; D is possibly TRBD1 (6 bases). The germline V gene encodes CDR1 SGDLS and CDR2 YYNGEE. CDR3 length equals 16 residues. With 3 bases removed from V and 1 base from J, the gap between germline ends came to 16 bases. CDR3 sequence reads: CASSGLQAGDNYGYTF. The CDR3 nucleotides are TGTGCCAGCAGCGGCCTCCAGGCAGGGGATAACTATGGCTACACCTTC. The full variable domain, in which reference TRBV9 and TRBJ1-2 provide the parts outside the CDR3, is DSGVTQTPKHLITATGQRVTLRCSPRSGDLSVYWYQQSLDQGLQFLIQYYNGEERAKGNILERFSAQQFPDLHSELNLSSLELGDSALYFCASSGLQAGDNYGYTFGSGTRLTVV.

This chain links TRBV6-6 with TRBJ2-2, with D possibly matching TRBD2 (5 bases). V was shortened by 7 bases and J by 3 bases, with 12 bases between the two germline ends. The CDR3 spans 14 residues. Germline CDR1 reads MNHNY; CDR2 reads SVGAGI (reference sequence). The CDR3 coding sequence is TGTGCCAGCAATCCTACAGCGGACACCGGGGAGCTGTTTTTT. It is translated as CASNPTADTGELFF.

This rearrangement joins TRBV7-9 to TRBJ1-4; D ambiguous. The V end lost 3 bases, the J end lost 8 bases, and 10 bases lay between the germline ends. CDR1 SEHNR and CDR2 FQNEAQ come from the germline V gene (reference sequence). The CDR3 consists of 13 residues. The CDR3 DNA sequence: TGTGCCAGCAGCTTCGGAGGGAGCGAAAAACTGTTTTTT. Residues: CASSFGGSEKLFF.

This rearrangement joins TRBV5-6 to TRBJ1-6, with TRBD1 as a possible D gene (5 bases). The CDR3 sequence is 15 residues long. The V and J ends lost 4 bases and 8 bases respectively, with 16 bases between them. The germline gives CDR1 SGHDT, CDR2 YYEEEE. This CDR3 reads CASSTGTGGHSPLHF. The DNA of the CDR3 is TGTGCCAGCAGCACCGGGACCGGGGGACATTCACCCCTCCACTTT.

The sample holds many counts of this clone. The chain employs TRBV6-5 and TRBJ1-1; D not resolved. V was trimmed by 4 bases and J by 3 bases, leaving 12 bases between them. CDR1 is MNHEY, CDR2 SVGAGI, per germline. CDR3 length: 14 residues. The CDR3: CASSSQPGYTEAFF. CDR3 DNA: TGTGCCAGCAGTTCACAACCGGGATACACTGAAGCTTTCTTT.

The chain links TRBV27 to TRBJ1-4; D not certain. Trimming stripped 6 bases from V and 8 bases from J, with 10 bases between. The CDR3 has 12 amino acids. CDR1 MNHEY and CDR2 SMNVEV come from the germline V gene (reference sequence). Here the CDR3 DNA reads TGTGCCAGCAGCCGAGGAGGGGAAAAACTGTTTTTT. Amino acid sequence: CASSRGGEKLFF.

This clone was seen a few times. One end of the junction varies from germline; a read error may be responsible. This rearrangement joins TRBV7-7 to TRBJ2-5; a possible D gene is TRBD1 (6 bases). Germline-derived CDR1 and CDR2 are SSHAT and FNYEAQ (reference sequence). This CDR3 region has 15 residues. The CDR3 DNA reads TGTGCTAGCAGCTTAGAGTGGGGGCTGGGGGAGACCCAGTACTTC. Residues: CASSLEWGLGETQYF.